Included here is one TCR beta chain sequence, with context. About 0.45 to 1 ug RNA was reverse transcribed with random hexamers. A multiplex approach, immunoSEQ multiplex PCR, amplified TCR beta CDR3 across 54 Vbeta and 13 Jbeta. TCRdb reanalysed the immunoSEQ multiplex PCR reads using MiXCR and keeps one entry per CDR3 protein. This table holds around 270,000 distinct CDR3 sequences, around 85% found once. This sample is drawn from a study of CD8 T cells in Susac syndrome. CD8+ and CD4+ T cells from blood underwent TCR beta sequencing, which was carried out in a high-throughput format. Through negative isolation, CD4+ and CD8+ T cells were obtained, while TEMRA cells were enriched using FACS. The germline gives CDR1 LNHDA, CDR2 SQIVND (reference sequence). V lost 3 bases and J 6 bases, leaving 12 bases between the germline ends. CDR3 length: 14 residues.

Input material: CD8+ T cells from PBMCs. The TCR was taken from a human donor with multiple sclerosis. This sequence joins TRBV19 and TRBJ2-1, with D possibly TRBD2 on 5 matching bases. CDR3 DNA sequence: TGTGCCAGTAGTATCCGAGGGCCTTTCAATGAGCAGTTCTTC. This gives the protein CASSIRGPFNEQFF.